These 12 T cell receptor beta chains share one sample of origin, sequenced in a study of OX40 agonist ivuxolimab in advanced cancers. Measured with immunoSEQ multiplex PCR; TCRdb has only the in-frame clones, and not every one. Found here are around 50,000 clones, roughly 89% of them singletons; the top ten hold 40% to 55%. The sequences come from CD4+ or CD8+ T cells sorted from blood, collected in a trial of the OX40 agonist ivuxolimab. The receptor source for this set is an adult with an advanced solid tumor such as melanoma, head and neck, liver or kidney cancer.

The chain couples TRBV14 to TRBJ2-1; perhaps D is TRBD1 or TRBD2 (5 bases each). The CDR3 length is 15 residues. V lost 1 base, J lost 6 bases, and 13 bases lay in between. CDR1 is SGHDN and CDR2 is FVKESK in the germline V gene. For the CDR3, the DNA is TGTGCCAGCAGCCAAGGACCTGGGACCCCCAATGAGCAGTTCTTC. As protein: CASSQGPGTPNEQFF.

CDR3 nucleotides: TGTGCCAGCAGTGAATCCCCGGACAGCACAGATACGCAGTATTTT. It is translated as CASSESPDSTDTQYF. This sequence joins TRBV2 and TRBJ2-3; D gene ambiguous. Trimming took 2 bases from V and 0 from J, leaving 9 bases between them. This CDR3 spans 15 amino acids. Germline-derived CDR1 and CDR2 are SNHLY and FYNNEI.

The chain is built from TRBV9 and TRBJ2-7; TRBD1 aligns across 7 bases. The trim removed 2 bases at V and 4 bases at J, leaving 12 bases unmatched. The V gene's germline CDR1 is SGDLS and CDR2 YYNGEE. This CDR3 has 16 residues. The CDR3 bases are TGTGCCAGCAGCGTCCTGGACAGGTCTCAGGGTTACGAGCAGTACTTC. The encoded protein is CASSVLDRSQGYEQYF.

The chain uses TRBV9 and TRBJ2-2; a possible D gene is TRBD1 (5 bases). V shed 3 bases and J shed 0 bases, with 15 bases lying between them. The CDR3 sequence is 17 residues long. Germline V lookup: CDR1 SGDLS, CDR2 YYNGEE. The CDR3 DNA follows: TGTGCCAGCAGCGCCCTGGGGCTATACGCGAACACCGGGGAGCTGTTTTTT. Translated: CASSALGLYANTGELFF.

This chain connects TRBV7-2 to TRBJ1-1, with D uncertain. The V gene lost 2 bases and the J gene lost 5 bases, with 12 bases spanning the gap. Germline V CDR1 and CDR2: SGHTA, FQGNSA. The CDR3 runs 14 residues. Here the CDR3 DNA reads TGTGCCAGCAGCTTAAGGCCGACCAGAACTGAAGCTTTCTTT. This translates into CASSLRPTRTEAFF.

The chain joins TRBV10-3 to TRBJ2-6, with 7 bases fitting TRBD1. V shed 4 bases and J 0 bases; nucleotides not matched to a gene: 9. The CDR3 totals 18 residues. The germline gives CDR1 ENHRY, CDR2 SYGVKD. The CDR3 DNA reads TGTGCCATCAGTGTCCCGACAGGGTCTCACTCTGGGGCCAACGTCCTGACTTTC. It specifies CAISVPTGSHSGANVLTF.

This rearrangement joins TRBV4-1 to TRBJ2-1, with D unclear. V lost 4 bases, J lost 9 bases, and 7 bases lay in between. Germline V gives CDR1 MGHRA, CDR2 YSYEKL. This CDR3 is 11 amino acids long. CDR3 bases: TGCGCCAGCAGCCTAGTTGGTGAGCAGTTCTTC. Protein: CASSLVGEQFF.

CDR3 DNA: TGTGCCAGTAGTATGGCCCCCCTCTACGAGCAGTACTTC. As protein: CASSMAPLYEQYF. The chain has TRBV19 and TRBJ2-7; D gene uncertain. Between the trimmed V and J ends, which lost 3 bases and 3 bases, there was a span of 9 bases. The CDR3 length is 13 residues. Germline lookup yields CDR1 LNHDA and CDR2 SQIVND (reference sequence). Filled out from reference TRBV19 and TRBJ2-7, the complete variable domain reads DGGITQSPKYLFRKEGQNVTLSCEQNLNHDAMYWYRQDPGQGLRLIYYSQIVNDFQKGDIAEGYSVSREKKESFPLTVTSAQKNPTAFYLCASSMAPLYEQYFGPGTRLTVT.

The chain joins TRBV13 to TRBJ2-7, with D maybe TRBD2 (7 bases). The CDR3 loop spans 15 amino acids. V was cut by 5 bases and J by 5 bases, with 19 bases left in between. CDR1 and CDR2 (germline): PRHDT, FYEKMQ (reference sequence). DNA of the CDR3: TGTGCCAGCAGCCCCCTGCCCGGGGGGCTCGACGAGCAGTACTTC. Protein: CASSPLPGGLDEQYF.

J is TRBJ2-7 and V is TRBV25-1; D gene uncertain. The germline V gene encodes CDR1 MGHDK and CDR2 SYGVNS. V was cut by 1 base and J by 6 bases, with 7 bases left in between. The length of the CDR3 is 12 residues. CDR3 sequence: CASSESPLEQYF. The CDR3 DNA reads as TGTGCCAGCAGTGAATCCCCCCTCGAGCAGTACTTC.

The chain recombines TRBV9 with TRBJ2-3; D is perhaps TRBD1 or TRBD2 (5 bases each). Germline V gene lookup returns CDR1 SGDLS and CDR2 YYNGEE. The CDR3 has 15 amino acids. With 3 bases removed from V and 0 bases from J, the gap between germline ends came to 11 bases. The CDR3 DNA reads TGTGCCAGCAGCGAAACAGGACTTAGCACAGATACGCAGTATTTT. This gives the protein CASSETGLSTDTQYF.

The CDR3 nucleotides read TGTGCCAGGGAGGGGGGACTAGCGGTTTCTGGGGCCAACGTCCTGACTTTC. This translates into CAREGGLAVSGANVLTF. The V call is TRBV14, the J call TRBJ2-6, with 11 positions matching TRBD2. This CDR3 spans 17 amino acids. Germline trimming cut 9 bases from V and 1 base from J; bases unmatched to any gene: 8. Germline V gene data show CDR1 as SGHDN and CDR2 as FVKESK. Supplemented by reference TRBV14 and TRBJ2-6, the full variable domain reads EAGVTQFPSHSVIEKGQTVTLRCDPISGHDNLYWYRRVMGKEIKFLLHFVKESKQDESGMPNNRFLAERTGGTYSTLKVQPAELEDSGVYFCAREGGLAVSGANVLTFGAGSRLTVL.